A selection of T cell receptor beta chains follows, all from one sample in a study of graft-versus-host responses after intestinal transplantation. The data were produced by immunoSEQ multiplex PCR, yet TCRdb's version contains in-frame clones alone and is incomplete. The sample records approximately 89,000 clones, 80% to 95% being singletons. Here the sequenced sample was PBMCs, taken 450 to 480 days after intestinal transplant. All receptors come from a human patient who received an intestinal transplant, so some T cells may come from the graft donor. CDR3s include the opening cysteine and the closing phenylalanine or tryptophan. The D gene is left open where the match is weak. Expanded clones are given a class, and other clones once, few, many or no size at all.

clone_size	v_call	j_call	d_call	cdr3_aa	cdr3_nt
NA	TRBV9	TRBJ2-3	TRBD2	CASSVGLAADTQYF	TGTGCCAGCAGCGTAGGGCTAGCGGCAGATACGCAGTATTTT
NA	TRBV6-6	TRBJ1-4	NA	CATKTTNEKLFF	TGTGCCACAAAAACAACTAATGAAAAACTGTTTTTT
NA	TRBV19	TRBJ2-5	NA	CASSFVSGLETQYF	TGTGCCAGTAGCTTCGTGTCGGGGTTAGAGACCCAGTACTTC
NA	TRBV7-2	TRBJ2-7	NA	CASSPRGSHEQYF	TGTGCCAGCAGCCCCAGGGGTTCCCACGAGCAGTACTTC
NA	TRBV5-4	TRBJ1-2	TRBD1	CASSSGQTYGYTF	TGTGCCAGCAGCTCGGGACAGACCTATGGCTACACCTTC
once	TRBV15	TRBJ1-6	TRBD1	CATGDRPNSPLHF	TGTGCCACCGGGGACAGACCCAATTCACCCCTCCACTTT
NA	TRBV7-3	TRBJ2-2	TRBD2	CASSGLAGANTGELFF	TGTGCCAGCTCGGGGTTAGCGGGGGCCAACACCGGGGAGCTGTTTTTT
NA	TRBV7-2	TRBJ2-7	TRBD1	CASSLVGTASYEQYF	TGTGCCAGCAGCTTAGTGGGGACAGCCTCCTACGAGCAGTACTTC
NA	TRBV5-4	TRBJ2-4	NA	CASSTDTAKNIQYF	TGTGCCAGCAGCACTGACACAGCCAAAAACATTCAGTACTTC
NA	TRBV6-5	TRBJ1-5	NA	CASSYLGLDQPQHF	TGTGCCAGCAGTTACTTAGGGCTTGATCAGCCCCAGCATTTT
NA	TRBV4-1	TRBJ1-3	NA	CASSPVARESGNTIYF	TGCGCCAGCAGCCCAGTAGCAAGGGAATCTGGAAACACCATATATTTT
NA	TRBV6-4	TRBJ2-3	NA	CASSDGVSGTDTQYF	TGTGCCAGCAGTGACGGGGTTAGCGGCACAGATACGCAGTATTTT
NA	TRBV7-8	TRBJ2-1	TRBD2	CASSPHQSHLAGAYNEQFF	TGTGCCAGCAGCCCCCACCAAAGCCATCTAGCGGGGGCATACAATGAGCAGTTCTTC
NA	TRBV19	TRBJ2-3	NA	CASSEPDSESTDTQYF	TGTGCCAGTAGTGAACCGGACAGTGAAAGCACAGATACGCAGTATTTT
once	TRBV5-8	TRBJ1-5	NA	CASSLLLQFGNQPQHF	TGTGCCAGCAGCTTACTATTACAGTTTGGCAATCAGCCCCAGCATTTT
NA	TRBV18	TRBJ1-1	NA	CASSPFGPTWGTEAFF	TGTGCCAGCTCACCGTTTGGGCCTACTTGGGGCACTGAAGCTTTCTTT
NA	TRBV19	TRBJ2-1	NA	CASSELVSYNEQFF	TGTGCCAGTAGCGAACTCGTTTCCTACAATGAGCAGTTCTTC
NA	TRBV21-1	TRBJ2-1	NA	CASSKALGRGLPGRMSIEQFF	TGTGCCAGCAGCAAAGCGTTAGGTCGGGGACTGCCGGGACGAATGAGTATTGAGCAGTTCTTC
NA	TRBV4-2	TRBJ1-5	NA	CASSQVWGSDQPQHF	TGTGCCAGCAGCCAAGTGTGGGGATCCGACCAGCCCCAGCATTTT
NA	TRBV10-3	TRBJ2-1	NA	CAPVSPGEQFF	TGTGCCCCGGTGTCTCCGGGCGAGCAGTTCTTC
once	TRBV7-7	TRBJ2-5	NA	CASSQGWGYQETQYF	TGTGCTAGCAGCCAGGGTTGGGGTTACCAAGAGACCCAGTACTTC
NA	TRBV13	TRBJ1-1	TRBD1	CASSSGTGLWGTEAFF	TGTGCCAGCAGCTCCGGGACAGGGTTATGGGGCACTGAAGCTTTCTTT
NA	TRBV9	TRBJ1-6	NA	CASSETGNYNSPLHF	TGTGCCAGCAGCGAAACAGGGAATTATAATTCACCCCTCCACTTT
once	TRBV5-4	TRBJ1-2	NA	CAFLGAANYGYTF	TGTGCCTTCTTGGGAGCAGCTAACTATGGCTACACCTTC
NA	TRBV7-9	TRBJ1-2	NA	CASSLGGARYGYTF	TGTGCCAGCAGCCTAGGGGGGGCCCGCTATGGCTACACCTTC
NA	TRBV5-1	TRBJ2-2	NA	CASSPPLAGITGELFF	TGCGCCAGCAGCCCGCCCCTCGCGGGTATCACCGGGGAGCTGTTTTTT
NA	TRBV15	TRBJ1-2	NA	CATSTHYGYTF	TGTGCCACCAGCACCCACTATGGCTACACCTTC
NA	TRBV5-1	TRBJ2-1	NA	CASSLRQGLGNEQFF	TGCGCCAGCAGCTTGCGGCAGGGGCTTGGCAATGAGCAGTTCTTC
NA	TRBV29-1	TRBJ1-2	NA	CSVEGTLGGYTF	TGCAGCGTTGAGGGGACCCTCGGGGGCTACACCTTC
NA	TRBV19	TRBJ1-5	TRBD1	CASSTGTVLHQPQHF	TGTGCCAGTAGCACCGGGACAGTACTACATCAGCCCCAGCATTTT
NA	TRBV5-1	TRBJ1-5	NA	CASSSTSGQPQHF	TGCGCCAGCAGCTCGACAAGCGGACAGCCCCAGCATTTT
NA	TRBV5-1	TRBJ1-2	NA	CASSLDRAYGYTF	TGCGCCAGCAGCTTGGACAGGGCCTATGGCTACACCTTC
NA	TRBV19	TRBJ2-5	TRBD2	CASKMTSATETQYF	TGTGCCAGTAAAATGACTAGCGCCACGGAGACCCAGTACTTC
NA	TRBV9	TRBJ1-1	TRBD1	CASSVYPTGTGGEAFF	TGTGCCAGCAGCGTATACCCAACCGGGACAGGGGGTGAAGCTTTCTTT
once	TRBV27	TRBJ2-1	TRBD2	CASSPGLAGNNEQFF	TGTGCCAGCAGCCCCGGACTAGCGGGTAACAATGAGCAGTTCTTC
NA	TRBV7-9	TRBJ2-7	NA	CASSFPGAYEQYF	TGTGCCAGCAGCTTCCCCGGGGCGTACGAGCAGTACTTC
NA	TRBV19	TRBJ2-7	NA	CARGGSGEQYF	TGTGCCCGTGGGGGGTCGGGCGAGCAGTACTTC
NA	TRBV9	TRBJ2-7	TRBD2	CASALAGGAYEQYF	TGTGCCAGCGCCCTAGCGGGGGGGGCCTACGAGCAGTACTTC